This T cell receptor (beta chain) was recorded in a study of PD-1 blockade in classical Hodgkin lymphoma. Study-wide points: Repertoires differed for reasons still undefined, possibly disease activity or prior therapy.

Time point in this sample: newly diagnosed, previously untreated cHL patient sample. Untreated, newly diagnosed classical Hodgkin lymphoma PBMCs were comparators. On this clone itself: Its antigen is currently unknown.

Sequenced by immunoSEQ multiplex PCR; TCRdb stores in-frame clones only, minus some. The table has 30,000 or so clones, about 89% seen once; the top ten hold 3.8%. The sample was peripheral blood mononuclear cells (PBMCs). The TCR originated in a human donor with classical Hodgkin lymphoma.

As DNA, the CDR3 is TGTGCCAGCAGTGAAGGAGGAGACTATGGCTACACCTTC. It specifies CASSEGGDYGYTF. The chain couples TRBV2 to TRBJ1-2; no clear D gene. The CDR3 is made up of 13 amino acids. Trimming removed 1 base from V and 3 bases from J, with 6 bases in between. The V gene's germline CDR1 is SNHLY and CDR2 FYNNEI.